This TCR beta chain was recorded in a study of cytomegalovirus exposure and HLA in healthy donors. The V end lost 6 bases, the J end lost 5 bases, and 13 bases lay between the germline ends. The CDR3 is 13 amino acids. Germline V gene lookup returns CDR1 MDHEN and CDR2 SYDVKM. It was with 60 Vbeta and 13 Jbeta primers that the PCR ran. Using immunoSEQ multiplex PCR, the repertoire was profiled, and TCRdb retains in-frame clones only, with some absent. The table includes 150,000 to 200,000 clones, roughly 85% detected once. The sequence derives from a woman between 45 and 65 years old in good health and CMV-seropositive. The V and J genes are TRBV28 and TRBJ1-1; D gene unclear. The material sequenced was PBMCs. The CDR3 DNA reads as TGTGCCAGCAGCCCAAACATGAGGACTGAAGCTTTCTTT. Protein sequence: CASSPNMRTEAFF.